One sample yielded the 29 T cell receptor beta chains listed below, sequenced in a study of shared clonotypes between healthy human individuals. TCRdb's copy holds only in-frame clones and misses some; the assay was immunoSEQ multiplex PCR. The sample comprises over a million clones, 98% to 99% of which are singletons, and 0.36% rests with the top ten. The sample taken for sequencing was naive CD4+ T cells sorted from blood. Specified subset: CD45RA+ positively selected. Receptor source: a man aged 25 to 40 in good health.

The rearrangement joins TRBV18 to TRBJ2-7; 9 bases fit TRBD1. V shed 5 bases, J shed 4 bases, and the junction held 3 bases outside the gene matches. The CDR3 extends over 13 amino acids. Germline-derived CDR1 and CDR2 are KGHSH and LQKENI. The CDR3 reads CASSMDRGYEQYF. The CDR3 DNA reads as TGTGCCAGCTCAATGGACAGGGGTTACGAGCAGTACTTC. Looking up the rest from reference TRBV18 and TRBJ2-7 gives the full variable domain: NAGVMQNPRHLVRRRGQEARLRCSPMKGHSHVYWYRQLPEEGLKFMVYLQKENIIDESGMPKERFSAEFPKEGPSILRIQQVVRGDSAAYFCASSMDRGYEQYFGPGTRLTVT.

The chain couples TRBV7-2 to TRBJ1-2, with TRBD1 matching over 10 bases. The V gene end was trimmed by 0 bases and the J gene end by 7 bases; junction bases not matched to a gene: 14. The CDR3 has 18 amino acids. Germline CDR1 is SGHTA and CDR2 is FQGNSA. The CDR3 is CASSLAPLLTGQGVGYTF. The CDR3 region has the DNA TGTGCCAGCAGCTTAGCCCCCCTTCTAACCGGACAGGGGGTTGGCTACACCTTC. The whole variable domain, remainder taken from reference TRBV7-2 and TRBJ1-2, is GAGVSQSPSNKVTEKGKDVELRCDPISGHTALYWYRQSLGQGLEFLIYFQGNSAPDKSGLPSDRFSAERTGGSVSTLTIQRTQQEDSAVYLCASSLAPLLTGQGVGYTFGSGTRLTVV.

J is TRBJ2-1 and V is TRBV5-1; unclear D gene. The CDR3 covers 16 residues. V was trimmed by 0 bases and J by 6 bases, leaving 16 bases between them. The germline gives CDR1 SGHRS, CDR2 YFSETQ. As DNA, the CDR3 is TGCGCCAGCAGCTTGGGGATGGGAAGGTGGGCCAATGAGCAGTTCTTC. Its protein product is CASSLGMGRWANEQFF.

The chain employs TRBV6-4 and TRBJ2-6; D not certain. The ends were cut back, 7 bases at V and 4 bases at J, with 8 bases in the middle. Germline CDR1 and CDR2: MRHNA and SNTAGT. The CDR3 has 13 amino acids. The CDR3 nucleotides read TGTGCCAGCACGGAGTCAGGGGCCAACGTCCTGACTTTC. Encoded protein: CASTESGANVLTF.

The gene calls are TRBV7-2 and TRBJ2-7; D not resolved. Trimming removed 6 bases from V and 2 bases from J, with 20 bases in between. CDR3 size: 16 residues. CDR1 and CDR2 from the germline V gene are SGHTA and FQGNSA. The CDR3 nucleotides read TGTGCCAGCAGTTCCTACCTCCGGTACGGAGCCTACGAGCAGTACTTC. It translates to CASSSYLRYGAYEQYF.

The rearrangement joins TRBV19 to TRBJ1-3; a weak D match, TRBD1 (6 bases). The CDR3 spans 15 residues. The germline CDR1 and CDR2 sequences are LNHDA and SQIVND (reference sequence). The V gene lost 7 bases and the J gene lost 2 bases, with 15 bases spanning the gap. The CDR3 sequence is CASIRTVRPGNTIYF. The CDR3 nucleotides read TGTGCCAGTATTAGGACAGTGCGTCCTGGAAACACCATATATTTT.

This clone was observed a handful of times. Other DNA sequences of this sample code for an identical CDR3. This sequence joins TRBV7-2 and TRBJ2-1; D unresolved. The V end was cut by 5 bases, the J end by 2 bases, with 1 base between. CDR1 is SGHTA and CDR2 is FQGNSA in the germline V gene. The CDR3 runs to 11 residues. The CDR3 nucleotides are TGTGCCAGCAGCCCCTACAATGAGCAGTTCTTC. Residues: CASSPYNEQFF.

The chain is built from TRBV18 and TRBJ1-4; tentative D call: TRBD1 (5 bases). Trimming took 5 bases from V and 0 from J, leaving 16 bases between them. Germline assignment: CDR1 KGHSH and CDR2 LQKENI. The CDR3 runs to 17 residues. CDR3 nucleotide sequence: TGTGCCAGCTCATCTCAACAGGTTCCTACAACTAATGAAAAACTGTTTTTT. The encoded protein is CASSSQQVPTTNEKLFF.

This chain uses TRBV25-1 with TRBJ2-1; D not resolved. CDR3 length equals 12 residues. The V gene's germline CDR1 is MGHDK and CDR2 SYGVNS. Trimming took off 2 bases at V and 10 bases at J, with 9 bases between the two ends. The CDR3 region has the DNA TGTGCCAGCAGTGAAATTCCCCAGGAGCAGTTCTTC. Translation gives CASSEIPQEQFF.

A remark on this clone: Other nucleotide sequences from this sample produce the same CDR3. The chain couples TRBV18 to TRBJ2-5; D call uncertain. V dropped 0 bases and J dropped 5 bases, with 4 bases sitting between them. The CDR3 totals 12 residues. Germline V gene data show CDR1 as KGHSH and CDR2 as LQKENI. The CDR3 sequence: CASSPPGETQYF. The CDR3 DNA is TGTGCCAGCTCACCACCGGGTGAGACCCAGTACTTC.

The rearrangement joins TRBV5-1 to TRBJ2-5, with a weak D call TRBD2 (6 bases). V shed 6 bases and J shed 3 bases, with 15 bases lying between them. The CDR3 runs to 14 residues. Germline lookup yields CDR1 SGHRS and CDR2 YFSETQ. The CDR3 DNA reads TGCGCCAGCACCCCGAGCCCGGGAGAAGAGACCCAGTACTTC. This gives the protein CASTPSPGEETQYF.

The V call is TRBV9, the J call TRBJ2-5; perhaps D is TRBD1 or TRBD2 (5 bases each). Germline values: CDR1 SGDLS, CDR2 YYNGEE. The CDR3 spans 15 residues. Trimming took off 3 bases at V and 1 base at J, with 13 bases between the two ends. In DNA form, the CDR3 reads TGTGCCAGCAGCGGCCCCGGGGCCCCCCAAGAGACCCAGTACTTC. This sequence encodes CASSGPGAPQETQYF.

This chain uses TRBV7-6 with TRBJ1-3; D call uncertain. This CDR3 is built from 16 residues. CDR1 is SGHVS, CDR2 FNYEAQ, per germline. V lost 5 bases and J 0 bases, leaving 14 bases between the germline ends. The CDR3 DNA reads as TGTGCCAGCAGCCCCAAAAGCCCGCTCTCTGGAAACACCATATATTTT. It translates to CASSPKSPLSGNTIYF. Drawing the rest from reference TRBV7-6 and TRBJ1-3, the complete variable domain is GAGVSQSPRYKVTKRGQDVALRCDPISGHVSLYWYRQALGQGPEFLTYFNYEAQQDKSGLPNDRFSAERPEGSISTLTIQRTEQRDSAMYRCASSPKSPLSGNTIYFGEGSWLTVV.

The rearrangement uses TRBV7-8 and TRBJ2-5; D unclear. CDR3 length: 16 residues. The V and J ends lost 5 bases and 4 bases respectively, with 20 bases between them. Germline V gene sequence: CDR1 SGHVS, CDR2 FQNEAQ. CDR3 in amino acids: CASSTNRAALPETQYF. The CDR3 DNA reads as TGTGCCAGCAGCACCAATCGGGCGGCCCTACCAGAGACCCAGTACTTC.

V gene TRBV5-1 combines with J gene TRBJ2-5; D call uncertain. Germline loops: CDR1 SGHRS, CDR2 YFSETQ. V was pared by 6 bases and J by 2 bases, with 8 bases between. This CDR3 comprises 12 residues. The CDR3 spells CASTQEQETQYF. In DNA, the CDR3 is TGCGCCAGCACGCAAGAACAAGAGACCCAGTACTTC.

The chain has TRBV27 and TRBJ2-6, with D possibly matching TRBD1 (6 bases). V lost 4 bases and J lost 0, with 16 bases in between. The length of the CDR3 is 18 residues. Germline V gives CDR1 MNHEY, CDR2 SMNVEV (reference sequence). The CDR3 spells CASSSQGTALSGANVLTF. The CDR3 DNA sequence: TGTGCCAGCAGTTCTCAGGGGACCGCTCTCTCTGGGGCCAACGTCCTGACTTTC.

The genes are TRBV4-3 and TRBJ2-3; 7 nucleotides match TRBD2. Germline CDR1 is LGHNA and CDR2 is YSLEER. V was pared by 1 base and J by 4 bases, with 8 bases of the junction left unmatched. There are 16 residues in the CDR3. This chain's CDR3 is CASSQATGGYSDTQYF. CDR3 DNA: TGCGCCAGCAGCCAAGCGACGGGAGGATATTCAGATACGCAGTATTTT.

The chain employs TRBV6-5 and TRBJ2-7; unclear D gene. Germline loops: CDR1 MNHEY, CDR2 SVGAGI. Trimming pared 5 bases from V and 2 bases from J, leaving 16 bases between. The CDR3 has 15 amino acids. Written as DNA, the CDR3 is TGTGCCAGCAGTCCTGACAAGGCGAGCACCTACGAGCAGTACTTC. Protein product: CASSPDKASTYEQYF.

Here the CDR3 reads CASSPLTSTLGYEQYF. Here the CDR3 DNA reads TGTGCCAGCTCACCGTTGACTAGCACCTTAGGCTACGAGCAGTACTTC. J is TRBJ2-7 and V is TRBV18; TRBD2 aligns across 7 bases. Germline V lookup: CDR1 KGHSH, CDR2 LQKENI. V trimming: 3 bases; J trimming: 3 bases; junction bases outside the gene matches: 11. CDR3 size: 16 residues.

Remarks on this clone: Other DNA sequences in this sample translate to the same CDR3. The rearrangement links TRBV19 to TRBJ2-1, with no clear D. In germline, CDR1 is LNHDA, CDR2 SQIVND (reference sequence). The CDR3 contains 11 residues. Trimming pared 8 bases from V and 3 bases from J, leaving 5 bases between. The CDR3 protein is CASSIYNEQFF. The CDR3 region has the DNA TGTGCCAGTTCAATCTACAATGAGCAGTTCTTC.

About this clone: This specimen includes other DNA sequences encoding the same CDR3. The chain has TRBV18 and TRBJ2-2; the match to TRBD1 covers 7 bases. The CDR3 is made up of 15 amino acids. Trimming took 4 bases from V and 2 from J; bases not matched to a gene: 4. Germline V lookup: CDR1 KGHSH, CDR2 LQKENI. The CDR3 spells CASSRGTANTGELFF. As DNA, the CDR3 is TGTGCCAGCTCACGAGGGACAGCCAACACCGGGGAGCTGTTTTTT. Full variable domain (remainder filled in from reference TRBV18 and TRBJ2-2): NAGVMQNPRHLVRRRGQEARLRCSPMKGHSHVYWYRQLPEEGLKFMVYLQKENIIDESGMPKERFSAEFPKEGPSILRIQQVVRGDSAAYFCASSRGTANTGELFFGEGSRLTVL.

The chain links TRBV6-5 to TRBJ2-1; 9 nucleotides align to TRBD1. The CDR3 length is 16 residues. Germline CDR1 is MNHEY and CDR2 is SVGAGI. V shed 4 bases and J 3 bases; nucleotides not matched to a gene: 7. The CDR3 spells CASSSAGQGFYNEQFF. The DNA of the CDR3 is TGTGCCAGCAGTTCAGCGGGACAGGGATTCTACAATGAGCAGTTCTTC.

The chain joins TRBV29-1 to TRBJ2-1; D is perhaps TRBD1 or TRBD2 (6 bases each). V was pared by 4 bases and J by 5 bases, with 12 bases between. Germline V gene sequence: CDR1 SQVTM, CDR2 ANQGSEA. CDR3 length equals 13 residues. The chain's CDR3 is CSVVGGNDNEQFF. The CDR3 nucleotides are TGCAGCGTTGTAGGGGGGAATGACAATGAGCAGTTCTTC.

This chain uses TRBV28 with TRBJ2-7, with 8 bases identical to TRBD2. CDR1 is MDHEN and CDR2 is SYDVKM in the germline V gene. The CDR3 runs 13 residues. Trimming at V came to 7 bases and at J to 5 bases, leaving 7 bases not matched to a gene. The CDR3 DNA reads TGTGCCAGCACCACCGGGGGGGGAAACGAGCAGTACTTC. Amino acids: CASTTGGGNEQYF.

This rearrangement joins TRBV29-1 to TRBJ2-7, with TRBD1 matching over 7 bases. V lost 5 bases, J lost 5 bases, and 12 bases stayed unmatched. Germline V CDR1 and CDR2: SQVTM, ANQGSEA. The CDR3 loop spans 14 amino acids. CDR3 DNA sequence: TGCAGCGTTCGAACAGGGGTCAGCACCGACGAGCAGTACTTC. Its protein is CSVRTGVSTDEQYF.

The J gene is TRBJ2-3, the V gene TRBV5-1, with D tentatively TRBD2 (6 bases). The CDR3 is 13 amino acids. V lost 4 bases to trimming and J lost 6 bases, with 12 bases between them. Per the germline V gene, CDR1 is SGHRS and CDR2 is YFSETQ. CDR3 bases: TGCGCCAGCAGCCGTACGGGGGAGGATACGCAGTATTTT. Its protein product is CASSRTGEDTQYF.

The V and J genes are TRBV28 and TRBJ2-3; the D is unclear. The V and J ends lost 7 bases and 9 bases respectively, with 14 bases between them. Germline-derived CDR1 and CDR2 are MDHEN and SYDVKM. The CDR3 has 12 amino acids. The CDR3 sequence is CASTRVEGTQYF. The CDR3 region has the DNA TGTGCCAGCACCCGGGTGGAAGGCACGCAGTATTTT.

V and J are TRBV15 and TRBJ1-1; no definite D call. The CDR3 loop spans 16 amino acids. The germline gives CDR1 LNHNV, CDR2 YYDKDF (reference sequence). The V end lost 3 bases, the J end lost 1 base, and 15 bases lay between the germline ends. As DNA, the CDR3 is TGTGCCACCAGCAGGGGAAGGACGGATAGGAACACTGAAGCTTTCTTT. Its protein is CATSRGRTDRNTEAFF. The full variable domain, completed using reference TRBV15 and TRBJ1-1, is DAMVIQNPRYQVTQFGKPVTLSCSQTLNHNVMYWYQQKSSQAPKLLFHYYDKDFNNEADTPDNFQSRRPNTSFCFLDIRSPGLGDTAMYLCATSRGRTDRNTEAFFGQGTRLTVV.

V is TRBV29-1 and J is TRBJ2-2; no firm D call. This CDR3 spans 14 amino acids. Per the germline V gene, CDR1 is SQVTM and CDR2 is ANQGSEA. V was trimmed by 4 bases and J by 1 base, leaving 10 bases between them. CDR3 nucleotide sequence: TGCAGCGTTGTAGAGAGAATGAACACCGGGGAGCTGTTTTTT. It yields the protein CSVVERMNTGELFF.